The 19 T cell receptor beta chains presented below share a single source sample, sequenced in a study of PD-1 blockade in classical Hodgkin lymphoma. Clones were read by immunoSEQ multiplex PCR, and TCRdb kept only the in-frame ones, dropping some. The data contain 57,000 or so clones, more than 70% of them singletons. All patients relapsed after autologous stem cell transplantation, and brentuximab vedotin exposure varied. This specimen was peripheral blood mononuclear cells (PBMCs), taken at baseline. The receptor set was obtained from a human donor with classical Hodgkin lymphoma.

This sequence joins TRBV30 and TRBJ1-3, with D unclear. V shed 0 bases and J shed 0 bases, with 9 bases lying between them. Per the germline V gene, CDR1 is GTSNPN and CDR2 is SVGIG (reference sequence). This CDR3 spans 15 amino acids. This CDR3 is CAWSVVHYSGNTIYF. For the CDR3, the DNA is TGTGCCTGGAGTGTAGTCCACTACTCTGGAAACACCATATATTTT. The full variable domain, with the rest looked up from reference TRBV30 and TRBJ1-3, is SQTIHQWPATLVQPVGSPLSLECTVEGTSNPNLYWYRQAAGRGLQLLFYSVGIGQISSEVPQNLSASRPQDRQFILSSKKLLLSDSGFYLCAWSVVHYSGNTIYFGEGSWLTVV.

V is TRBV4-3 and J is TRBJ1-4; D perhaps matches TRBD1 (5 bases). The CDR3 loop spans 13 amino acids. With 2 bases removed from V and 12 bases from J, the gap between germline ends came to 13 bases. The germline gives CDR1 LGHNA, CDR2 YSLEER. The CDR3 region is CASSQYEGTELFF. The CDR3 DNA is TGCGCCAGCAGCCAATATGAGGGGACGGAACTGTTTTTT.

This clone was seen only once. This chain joins TRBV6-5 and TRBJ2-7, with D perhaps matching TRBD1 or TRBD2 (8 bases each). Germline values: CDR1 MNHEY, CDR2 SVGAGI. V was clipped by 2 bases and J by 6 bases, with 17 bases between them. CDR3 length: 15 amino acids. As DNA, the CDR3 is TGTGCCAGCAGTTACGTCCAGGGGGCGGGGGGCGAGCAGTACTTC. It specifies CASSYVQGAGGEQYF.

This chain joins TRBV19 and TRBJ2-5; unclear D gene. This CDR3 has 14 amino acids. Trimming pared 5 bases from V and 1 base from J, leaving 11 bases between. The germline CDR1 and CDR2 sequences are LNHDA and SQIVND (reference sequence). This CDR3 reads CASSRQVFQETQYF. In DNA form, the CDR3 reads TGTGCCAGTAGTCGTCAGGTTTTCCAAGAGACCCAGTACTTC.

This chain joins TRBV5-8 and TRBJ2-3; 7 positions agree with TRBD2. The CDR3 totals 16 residues. CDR1 and CDR2 from the germline V gene are SGHTS and YDEGEE. V gave up 2 bases and J gave up 0 bases; unmatched junction bases: 6. CDR3 sequence (DNA): TGTGCCAGCAGCTTCTTGGCGGGGGATAGCACAGATACGCAGTATTTT. This codes for CASSFLAGDSTDTQYF.

This chain uses TRBV30 with TRBJ2-2, with a weak D call TRBD1 (5 bases). The length of the CDR3 is 12 residues. Germline V gene sequence: CDR1 GTSNPN, CDR2 SVGIG (reference sequence). V lost 2 bases, J lost 6 bases, and 7 bases lay in between. The CDR3 nucleotides are TGTGCCTGGAGTAAAGGGGCCGGGGAGCTGTTTTTT. Amino acids: CAWSKGAGELFF.

Here the CDR3 reads CASRREYSGANVLTF. Here the CDR3 DNA reads TGTGCCAGTAGACGGGAGTACTCTGGGGCCAACGTCCTGACTTTC. V gene TRBV19 combines with J gene TRBJ2-6; D may be TRBD2 (6 bases). This CDR3 comprises 15 residues. V dropped 6 bases and J dropped 0 bases, with 9 bases sitting between them. The germline CDR1 and CDR2 sequences are LNHDA and SQIVND (reference sequence).

The rearrangement links TRBV7-2 to TRBJ1-4; 7 bases align to TRBD1. Germline CDR1 SGHTA, CDR2 FQGNSA. The CDR3 runs 15 residues. The V gene end was trimmed by 1 base and the J gene end by 6 bases; junction bases not matched to a gene: 5. CDR3 loop: CASSLGGQGDEKLFF. CDR3 nucleotides: TGTGCCAGCAGCTTAGGAGGGCAGGGGGATGAAAAACTGTTTTTT.

The genes are TRBV7-9 and TRBJ2-1; D possibly corresponds to TRBD2 (6 bases). V shed 1 base and J shed 1 base, with 8 bases lying between them. Germline V gene data show CDR1 as SEHNR and CDR2 as FQNEAQ (reference sequence). The CDR3 totals 15 residues. The CDR3 DNA follows: TGTGCCAGCAGCTTAGTACGGGGGTCCTACAATGAGCAGTTCTTC. Translated, it gives CASSLVRGSYNEQFF.

This chain links TRBV11-3 with TRBJ2-2; TRBD1 matches at 7 bases. Looked up from germline, CDR1 is SGHNT and CDR2 is YENEEA. This CDR3 spans 14 amino acids. V was clipped by 5 bases and J by 6 bases; unmatched bases: 6. The CDR3 loop reads CASSIQGIAGELFF. CDR3 DNA: TGTGCCAGCAGCATACAGGGGATCGCCGGGGAGCTGTTTTTT.

This clone came up a few times. V and J are TRBV10-2 and TRBJ2-1, with 10 bases identical to TRBD1. Germline-derived CDR1 and CDR2 are WSHSY and SAAADI. This CDR3 contains 16 residues. After removal of 6 bases from V and 3 bases from J, the junction contained 8 bases not matched to a gene. The CDR3 sequence is CASRELTGGDYNEQFF. Written as DNA, the CDR3 is TGCGCCAGCAGAGAACTGACAGGGGGCGACTACAATGAGCAGTTCTTC.

This chain connects TRBV19 to TRBJ1-5; D not certain. Between the trimmed V and J ends, which lost 5 bases and 3 bases, there was a span of 17 bases. The V gene's germline CDR1 is LNHDA and CDR2 SQIVND (reference sequence). This CDR3 spans 16 amino acids. CDR3 in DNA: TGTGCCAGTAGTCGGGCCTCCCGGACCCCCAATCAGCCCCAGCATTTT. It encodes CASSRASRTPNQPQHF.

The V call is TRBV7-6, the J call TRBJ2-2; 9 bases match TRBD2. The CDR3 has 16 amino acids. J lost 1 base, V lost 1 base, and 1 base had no gene match. Per germline, CDR1 SGHVS and CDR2 FNYEAQ. The CDR3 loop is CASSLVSGGNTGELFF. The CDR3 DNA is TGTGCCAGCAGCTTAGTTAGCGGGGGGAACACCGGGGAGCTGTTTTTT. Full variable domain (rest looked up from reference TRBV7-6 and TRBJ2-2): GAGVSQSPRYKVTKRGQDVALRCDPISGHVSLYWYRQALGQGPEFLTYFNYEAQQDKSGLPNDRFSAERPEGSISTLTIQRTEQRDSAMYRCASSLVSGGNTGELFFGEGSRLTVL.

The chain has TRBV4-1 and TRBJ1-1, with unresolved D. This CDR3 contains 15 residues. Germline lookup yields CDR1 MGHRA and CDR2 YSYEKL. Trimming shortened V by 2 bases and J by 1 base, and 11 bases separated the two germline ends. The CDR3: CASSQPPDRNTEAFF. For the CDR3, the DNA is TGCGCCAGCAGCCAACCCCCGGACCGGAACACTGAAGCTTTCTTT.

The chain carries TRBV19 and TRBJ2-2; possibly TRBD1 or TRBD2 for D (6 bases each). This CDR3 has 16 amino acids. CDR1 and CDR2 from the germline V gene are LNHDA and SQIVND (reference sequence). The V end was cut by 0 bases, the J end by 1 base, with 9 bases between. The CDR3 region is CASSIDGGRNTGELFF. DNA of the CDR3: TGTGCCAGTAGTATAGACGGGGGCCGGAACACCGGGGAGCTGTTTTTT.

The V and J genes are TRBV19 and TRBJ2-7, with D possibly being TRBD1 (7 bases). With 9 bases removed from V and 6 bases from J, the gap between germline ends came to 12 bases. This CDR3 region has 11 residues. The germline gives CDR1 LNHDA, CDR2 SQIVND (reference sequence). The chain's CDR3 is CASFQGGEQYF. In DNA form, the CDR3 reads TGTGCCAGCTTCCAGGGGGGCGAGCAGTACTTC.

V gene TRBV9 combines with J gene TRBJ1-2, with 9 bases fitting TRBD1. Unmatched junction bases numbered 4, after V lost 2 bases and J lost 8 bases. This CDR3 comprises 13 residues. Germline V lookup: CDR1 SGDLS, CDR2 YYNGEE. CDR3 sequence reads: CASSVRDREGYTF. The CDR3, as DNA: TGTGCCAGCAGCGTCCGGGACAGGGAAGGCTACACCTTC.

The chain combines TRBV18 with TRBJ2-1; D perhaps matches TRBD1 (6 bases). The length of the CDR3 is 13 residues. V lost 3 bases and J 6 bases, leaving 9 bases between the germline ends. Germline V CDR1 and CDR2: KGHSH, LQKENI. CDR3 protein: CASSPTGLNEQFF. CDR3 nucleotides: TGTGCCAGCTCACCGACAGGTCTCAATGAGCAGTTCTTC. Variable domain in full (rest from reference TRBV18 and TRBJ2-1): NAGVMQNPRHLVRRRGQEARLRCSPMKGHSHVYWYRQLPEEGLKFMVYLQKENIIDESGMPKERFSAEFPKEGPSILRIQQVVRGDSAAYFCASSPTGLNEQFFGPGTRLTVL.

The chain uses TRBV14 and TRBJ1-1, with 7 bases aligning to TRBD1. The CDR3 consists of 14 residues. In germline, CDR1 is SGHDN, CDR2 FVKESK. The J segment lost 6 bases and the V segment lost 0 bases, leaving 4 bases of the junction unmatched. The CDR3 DNA reads as TGTGCCAGCAGCCAAGACAGGGGGTACTCTGAAGCTTTCTTT. Amino acid sequence: CASSQDRGYSEAFF. Full variable domain (missing parts from reference TRBV14 and TRBJ1-1): EAGVTQFPSHSVIEKGQTVTLRCDPISGHDNLYWYRRVMGKEIKFLLHFVKESKQDESGMPNNRFLAERTGGTYSTLKVQPAELEDSGVYFCASSQDRGYSEAFFGQGTRLTVV.